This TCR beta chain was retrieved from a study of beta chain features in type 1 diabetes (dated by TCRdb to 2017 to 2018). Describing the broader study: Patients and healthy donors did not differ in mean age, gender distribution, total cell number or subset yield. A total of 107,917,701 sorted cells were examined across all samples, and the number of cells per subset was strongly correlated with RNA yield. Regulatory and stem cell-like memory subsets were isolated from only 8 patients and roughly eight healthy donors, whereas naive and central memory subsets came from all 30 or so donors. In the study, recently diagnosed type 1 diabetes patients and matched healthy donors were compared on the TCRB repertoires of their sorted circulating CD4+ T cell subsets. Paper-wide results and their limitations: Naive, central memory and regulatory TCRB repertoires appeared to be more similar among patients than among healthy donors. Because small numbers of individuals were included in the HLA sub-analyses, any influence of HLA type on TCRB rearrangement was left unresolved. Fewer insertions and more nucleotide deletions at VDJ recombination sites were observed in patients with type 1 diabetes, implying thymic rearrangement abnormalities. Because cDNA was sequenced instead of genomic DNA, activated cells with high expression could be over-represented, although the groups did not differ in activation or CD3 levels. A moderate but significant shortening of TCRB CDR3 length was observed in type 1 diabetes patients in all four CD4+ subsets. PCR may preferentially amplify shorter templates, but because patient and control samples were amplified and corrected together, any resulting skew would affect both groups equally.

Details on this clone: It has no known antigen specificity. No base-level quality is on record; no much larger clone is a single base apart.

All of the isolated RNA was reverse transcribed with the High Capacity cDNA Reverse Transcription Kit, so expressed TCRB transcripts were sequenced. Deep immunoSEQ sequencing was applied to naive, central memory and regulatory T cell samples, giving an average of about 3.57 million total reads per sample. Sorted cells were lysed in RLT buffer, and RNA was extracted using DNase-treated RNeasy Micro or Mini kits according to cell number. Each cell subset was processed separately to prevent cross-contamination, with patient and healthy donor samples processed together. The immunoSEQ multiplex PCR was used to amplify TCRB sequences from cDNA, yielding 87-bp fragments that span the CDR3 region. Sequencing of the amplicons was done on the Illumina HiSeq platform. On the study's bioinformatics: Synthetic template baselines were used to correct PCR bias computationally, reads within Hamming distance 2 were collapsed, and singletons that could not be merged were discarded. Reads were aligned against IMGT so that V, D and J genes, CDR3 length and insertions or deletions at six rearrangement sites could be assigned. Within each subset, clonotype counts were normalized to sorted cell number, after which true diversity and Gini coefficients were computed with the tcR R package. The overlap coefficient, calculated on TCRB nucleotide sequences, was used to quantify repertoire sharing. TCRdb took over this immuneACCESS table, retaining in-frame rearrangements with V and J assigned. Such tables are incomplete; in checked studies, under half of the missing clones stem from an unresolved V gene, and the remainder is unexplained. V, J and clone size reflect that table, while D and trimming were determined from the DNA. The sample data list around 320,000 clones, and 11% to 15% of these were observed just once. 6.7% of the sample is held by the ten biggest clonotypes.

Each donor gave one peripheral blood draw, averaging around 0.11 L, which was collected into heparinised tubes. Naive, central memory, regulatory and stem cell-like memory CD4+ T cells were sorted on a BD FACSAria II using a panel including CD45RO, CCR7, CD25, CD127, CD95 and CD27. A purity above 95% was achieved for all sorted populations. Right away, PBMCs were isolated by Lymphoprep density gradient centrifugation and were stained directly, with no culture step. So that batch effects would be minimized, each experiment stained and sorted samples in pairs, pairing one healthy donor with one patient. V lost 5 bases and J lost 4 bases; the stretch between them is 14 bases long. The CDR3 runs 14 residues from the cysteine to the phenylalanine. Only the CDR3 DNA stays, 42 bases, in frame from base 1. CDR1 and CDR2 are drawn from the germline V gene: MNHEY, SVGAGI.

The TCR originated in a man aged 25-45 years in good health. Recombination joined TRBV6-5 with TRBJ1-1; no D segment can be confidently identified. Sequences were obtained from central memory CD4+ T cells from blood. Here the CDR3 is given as CASSPLARPTEAFF. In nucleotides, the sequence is TGTGCCAGCAGTCCTCTCGCCCGGCCCACTGAAGCTTTCTTT.